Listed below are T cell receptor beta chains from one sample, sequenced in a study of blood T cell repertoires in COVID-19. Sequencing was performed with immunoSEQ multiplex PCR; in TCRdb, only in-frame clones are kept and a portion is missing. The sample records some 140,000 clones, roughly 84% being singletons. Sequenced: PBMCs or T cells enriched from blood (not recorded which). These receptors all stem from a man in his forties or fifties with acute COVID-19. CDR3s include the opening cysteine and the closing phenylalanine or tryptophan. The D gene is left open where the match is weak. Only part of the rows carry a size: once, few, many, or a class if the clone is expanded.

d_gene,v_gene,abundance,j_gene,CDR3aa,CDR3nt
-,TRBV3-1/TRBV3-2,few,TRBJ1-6,CASSQAPPGCNSPLHF,TGTGCCAGCAGCCAAGCCCCGCCAGGTTGCAATTCACCCCTCCACTTT
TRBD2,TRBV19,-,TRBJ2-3,CASSNRGSVTDTQYF,TGTGCCAGTAGTAATCGCGGGAGTGTCACAGATACGCAGTATTTT
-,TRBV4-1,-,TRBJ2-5,CASSQDRQSQETQYF,TGCGCCAGCAGCCAAGATAGACAGAGTCAAGAGACCCAGTACTTC
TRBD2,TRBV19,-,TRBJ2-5,CASSPVAGKQETQYF,TGTGCCAGTAGTCCGGTAGCGGGCAAACAAGAGACCCAGTACTTC
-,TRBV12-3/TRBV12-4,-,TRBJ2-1,CASGSTSEQFF,TGTGCCAGCGGGAGCACGAGTGAGCAGTTCTTC
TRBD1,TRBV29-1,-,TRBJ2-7,CSVSTGLGYEQYF,TGCAGCGTCTCGACAGGGTTAGGCTACGAGCAGTACTTC
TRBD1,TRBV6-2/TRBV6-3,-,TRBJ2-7,CASSYPRQGSGEQYF,TGTGCCAGCAGTTACCCCCGACAGGGGTCGGGCGAGCAGTACTTC
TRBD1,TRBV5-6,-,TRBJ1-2,CASSLPGQSYGYTF,TGTGCCAGCAGCTTACCGGGACAGAGCTATGGCTACACCTTC
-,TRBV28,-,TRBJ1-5,CASSPRGAHQPQHF,TGTGCCAGCAGCCCTCGGGGGGCCCATCAGCCCCAGCATTTT
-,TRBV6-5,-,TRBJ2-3,CASRITGPRTDTQYF,TGTGCCAGCAGGATTACAGGCCCTCGCACAGATACGCAGTATTTT
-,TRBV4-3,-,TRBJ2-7,CASSQDARGPYEQYF,TGCGCCAGCAGCCAAGACGCTAGGGGTCCGTACGAGCAGTACTTC
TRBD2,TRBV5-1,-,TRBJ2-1,CASSPLGLGEGEQFF,TGCGCCAGCAGCCCTCTTGGACTAGGAGAGGGTGAGCAGTTCTTC
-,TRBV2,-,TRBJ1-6,CASSTNNSPLHF,TGTGCCAGCAGTACTAATAATTCACCCCTCCACTTT
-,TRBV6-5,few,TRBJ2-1,CASSYSAGSTYNEQFF,TGTGCCAGCAGTTACTCGGCGGGATCAACCTACAATGAGCAGTTCTTC
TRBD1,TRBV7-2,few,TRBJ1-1,CASSLSFWGQGVTEAFF,TGTGCCAGCAGCTTAAGTTTTTGGGGACAGGGGGTGACTGAAGCTTTCTTT
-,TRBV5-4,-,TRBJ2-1,CASSAIYNEQFF,TGTGCCAGCAGCGCGATCTACAATGAGCAGTTCTTC
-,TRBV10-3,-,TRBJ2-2,CAISELVWGSENTGELFF,TGTGCCATCAGTGAGCTAGTGTGGGGTAGCGAGAACACCGGGGAGCTGTTTTTT
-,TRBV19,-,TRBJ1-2,CASSGDRYGYTF,TGTGCCAGCAGCGGGGACCGCTATGGCTACACCTTC
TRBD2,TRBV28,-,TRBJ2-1,CASSFPSAGVSHNEQFF,TGTGCCAGCAGTTTCCCCTCAGCGGGAGTGTCCCACAATGAGCAGTTCTTC
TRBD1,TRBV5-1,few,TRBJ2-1,CASSLGQGALNEQFF,TGCGCCAGCAGCTTGGGACAGGGGGCCCTCAATGAGCAGTTCTTC
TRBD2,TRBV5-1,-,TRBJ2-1,CASTPSGTVYNEQFF,TGCGCCAGCACTCCAAGCGGGACCGTCTACAATGAGCAGTTCTTC
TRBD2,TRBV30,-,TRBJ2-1,CAWDKRESRLNEQFF,TGTGCCTGGGATAAGCGGGAGTCCCGTCTCAATGAGCAGTTCTTC
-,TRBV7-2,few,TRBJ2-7,CASSLDSGNYEQYF,TGTGCCAGCAGCTTAGATTCAGGGAACTACGAGCAGTACTTC
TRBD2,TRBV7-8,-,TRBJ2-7,CASSFGTSGSAKHYEQYF,TGTGCCAGCAGCTTCGGGACTAGCGGGAGCGCGAAGCACTACGAGCAGTACTTC
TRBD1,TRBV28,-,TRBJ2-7,CASSPRDRYYEQYF,TGTGCCAGCAGTCCAAGGGACAGGTACTACGAGCAGTACTTC